This T cell receptor (beta chain) stems from a study of blood T cell repertoires in COVID-19. With 4 bases clipped from V and 1 base from J, the junction kept 3 bases outside the gene matches. The germline V gene has CDR1 LNHDA and CDR2 SQIVND (reference sequence). The CDR3 has 15 amino acids. Per the original methods: From reference gene primer amplification, estimates of nucleated cell counts were derived. Sequenced by immunoSEQ multiplex PCR; TCRdb stores in-frame clones only, minus some. That table gives V, J and clone size, and the DNA gave D and trimming. The sample records 200,000 to 250,000 clones, about 84% being singletons. All enrollees were roughly 18 to 90 years old and from under 25 US areas. Details on this clone: Other DNA variants within this sample encode the same CDR3.

The chain is built from TRBV19 and TRBJ1-3, with TRBD1 identical over 8 bases. The origin of this receptor is a man between 60 and 75 years old who had recovered from COVID-19. The sequenced sample was PBMCs or T cells enriched from blood (not recorded which). Here the CDR3 DNA reads TGTGCCAGTAGTACTACAGGGGGATCTGGAAACACCATATATTTT. Protein product: CASSTTGGSGNTIYF.